Following are 4 T cell receptor beta chains from one sample sequenced in a study of cytomegalovirus exposure and HLA in healthy donors. The PCR made use of 60 Vbeta and 13 Jbeta primers. Some clones are missing from TCRdb's copy, which holds only in-frame ones; the method was immunoSEQ multiplex PCR. The sample totals under 200,000 clones; its top ten clones hold 0.7% to 0.8%. Sequenced sample: PBMCs. These receptors were obtained from a young woman in good health and CMV-seropositive.

The chain has TRBV6-1 and TRBJ1-2, with a weak D call TRBD1 (6 bases). The ends were cut back, 6 bases at V and 5 bases at J, with 13 bases in the middle. The CDR3 consists of 13 residues. Germline values: CDR1 MNHNS, CDR2 SASEGT. The chain's CDR3 is CASRTGQSYGYTF. CDR3 in DNA: TGTGCCAGCAGGACCGGACAGTCTTATGGCTACACCTTC.

V gene TRBV9 combines with J gene TRBJ2-3; maybe TRBD1 (6 bases). The V and J ends lost 0 bases and 2 bases respectively, with 10 bases between them. This CDR3 is built from 15 residues. CDR1 and CDR2 (germline): SGDLS, YYNGEE. This CDR3 is CASSVAPGATDTQYF. The CDR3, as DNA: TGTGCCAGCAGCGTAGCCCCAGGGGCCACAGATACGCAGTATTTT.

The chain joins TRBV11-1 to TRBJ2-3; 7 bases map to TRBD1. CDR3 length: 16 amino acids. The germline gives CDR1 SGHAT, CDR2 FQDESV (reference sequence). J lost 0 bases, V lost 5 bases, and 8 bases had no gene match. CDR3 bases: TGTGCCAGCAGCATGACAGGGTTTCTTAGCACAGATACGCAGTATTTT. The encoded protein is CASSMTGFLSTDTQYF.

V is TRBV29-1 and J is TRBJ2-7, with D perhaps matching TRBD2 (5 bases). CDR1 is SQVTM and CDR2 is ANQGSEA in the germline V gene. The CDR3 runs 10 residues. Trimming took 6 bases from V and 7 from J, leaving 10 bases between them. The CDR3, as DNA: TGCAGCGTAGAAACGGGGGAGCAGTACTTC. This encodes CSVETGEQYF.